These 2 T cell receptor beta chains were all obtained from the same sample, sequenced in a study of PD-1 blockade in classical Hodgkin lymphoma. Brentuximab vedotin exposure varied among the patients, all of whom had relapsed after autologous stem cell transplantation. Produced via immunoSEQ multiplex PCR; TCRdb's table is partial and in-frame only. Of fewer than 45,000 clones in the sample, 60% to 85% were seen once. The sequenced sample was peripheral blood mononuclear cells (PBMCs), obtained at baseline. These receptors were collected from a human donor with classical Hodgkin lymphoma.

The chain joins TRBV5-1 to TRBJ1-3; D might be TRBD1 (5 bases). The CDR3 has 16 residues. The germline CDR1 and CDR2 sequences are SGHRS and YFSETQ. The germline V and J ends were trimmed by 1 base and 2 bases, with 13 bases remaining between them. The CDR3 reads CASSLTDSVTGNTIYF. The CDR3 bases are TGCGCCAGCAGCTTGACCGACAGTGTTACTGGAAACACCATATATTTT.

The rearrangement joins TRBV4-1 to TRBJ2-7; possible D gene TRBD1, 7 bases. Germline CDR1 is MGHRA and CDR2 is YSYEKL. Trimming cost V 1 base and J 5 bases, with 21 bases left between them. This CDR3 has 17 residues. The CDR3 DNA follows: TGCGCCAGCAGCCAAGGACCAGGGGGACTCCTGAGAGACGAGCAGTACTTC. It is translated as CASSQGPGGLLRDEQYF.